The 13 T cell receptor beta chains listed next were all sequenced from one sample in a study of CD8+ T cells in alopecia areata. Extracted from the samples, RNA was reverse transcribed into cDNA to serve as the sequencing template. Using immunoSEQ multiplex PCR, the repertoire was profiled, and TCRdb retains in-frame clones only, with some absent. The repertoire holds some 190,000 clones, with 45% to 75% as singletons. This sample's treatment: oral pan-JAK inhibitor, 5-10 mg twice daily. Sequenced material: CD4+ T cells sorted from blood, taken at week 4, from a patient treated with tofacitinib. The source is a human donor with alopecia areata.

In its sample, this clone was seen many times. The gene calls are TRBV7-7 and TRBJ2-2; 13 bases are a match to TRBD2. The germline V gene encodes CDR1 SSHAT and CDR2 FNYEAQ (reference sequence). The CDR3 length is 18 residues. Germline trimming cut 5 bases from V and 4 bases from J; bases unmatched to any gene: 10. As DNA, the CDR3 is TGTGCCAGCAGCGTAAGACCGGGACTAGCGGGGTTCACCGGGGAGCTGTTTTTT. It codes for CASSVRPGLAGFTGELFF.

CDR3 in DNA: TGTGCCATCAGTTCTAGCGGGAGCTACGAGCAGTACTTC. This codes for CAISSSGSYEQYF. V gene TRBV10-3 combines with J gene TRBJ2-7; TRBD2 matches 10 bases. This CDR3 spans 13 amino acids. Germline CDR1 is ENHRY and CDR2 is SYGVKD. J was trimmed by 3 bases and V by 5 bases; bases with no gene match: 1.

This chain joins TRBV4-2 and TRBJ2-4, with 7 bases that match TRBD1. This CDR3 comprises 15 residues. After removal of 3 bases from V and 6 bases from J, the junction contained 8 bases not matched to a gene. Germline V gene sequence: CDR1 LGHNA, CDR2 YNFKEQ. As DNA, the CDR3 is TGTGCCAGCAGCCATATTGACAGGGACGTAAACATTCAGTACTTC. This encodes CASSHIDRDVNIQYF.

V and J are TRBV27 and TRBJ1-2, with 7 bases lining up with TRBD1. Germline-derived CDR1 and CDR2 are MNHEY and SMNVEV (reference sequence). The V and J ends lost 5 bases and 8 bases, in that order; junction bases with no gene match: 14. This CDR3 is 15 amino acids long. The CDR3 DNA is TGTGCCAGCAGTCCCCCGAGGGACAGAAGACGGGGCTACACCTTC. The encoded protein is CASSPPRDRRRGYTF.

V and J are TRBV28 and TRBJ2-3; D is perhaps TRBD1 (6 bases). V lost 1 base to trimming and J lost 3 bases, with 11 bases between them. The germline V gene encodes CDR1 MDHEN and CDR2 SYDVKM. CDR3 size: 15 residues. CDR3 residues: CASSLLTGSTDTQYF. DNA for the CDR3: TGTGCCAGCAGTTTATTAACAGGGAGTACAGATACGCAGTATTTT.

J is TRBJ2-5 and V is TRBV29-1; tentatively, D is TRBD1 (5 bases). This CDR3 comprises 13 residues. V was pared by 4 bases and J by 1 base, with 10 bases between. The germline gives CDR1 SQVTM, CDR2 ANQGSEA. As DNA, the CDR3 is TGCAGCGTTGTGGGGCAGATCCAAGAGACCCAGTACTTC. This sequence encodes CSVVGQIQETQYF.

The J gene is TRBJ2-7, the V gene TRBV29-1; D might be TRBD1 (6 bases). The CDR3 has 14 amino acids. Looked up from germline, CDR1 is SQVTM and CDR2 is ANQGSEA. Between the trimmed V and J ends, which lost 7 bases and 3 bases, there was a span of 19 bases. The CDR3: CSALGTPADYEQYF. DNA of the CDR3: TGCAGCGCACTCGGGACACCGGCGGACTACGAGCAGTACTTC.

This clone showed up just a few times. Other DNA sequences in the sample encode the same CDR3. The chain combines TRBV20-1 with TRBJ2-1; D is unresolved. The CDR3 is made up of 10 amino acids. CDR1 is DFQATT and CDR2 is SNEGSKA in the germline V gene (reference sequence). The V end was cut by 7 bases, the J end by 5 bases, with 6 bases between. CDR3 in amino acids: CSGRDNEQFF. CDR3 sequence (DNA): TGCAGTGGTCGGGACAATGAGCAGTTCTTC.

CDR3 DNA: TGTGCCAGCAGCTTAGCGGGAGGGCCAGGGACCGGGGAGCTGTTTTTT. This gives the protein CASSLAGGPGTGELFF. The rearrangement uses TRBV9 and TRBJ2-2; 11 nucleotides align to TRBD2. Germline lookup yields CDR1 SGDLS and CDR2 YYNGEE. This CDR3 spans 16 amino acids. J lost 5 bases, V lost 4 bases, and 7 bases had no gene match.

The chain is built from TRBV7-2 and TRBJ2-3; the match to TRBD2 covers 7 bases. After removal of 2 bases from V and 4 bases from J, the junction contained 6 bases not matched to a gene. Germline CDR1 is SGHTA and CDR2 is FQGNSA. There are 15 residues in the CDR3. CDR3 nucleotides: TGTGCCAGCAGCTTATTTGGGACTACATCAGATACGCAGTATTTT. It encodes CASSLFGTTSDTQYF. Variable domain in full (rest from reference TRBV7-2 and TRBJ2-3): GAGVSQSPSNKVTEKGKDVELRCDPISGHTALYWYRQSLGQGLEFLIYFQGNSAPDKSGLPSDRFSAERTGGSVSTLTIQRTQQEDSAVYLCASSLFGTTSDTQYFGPGTRLTVL.

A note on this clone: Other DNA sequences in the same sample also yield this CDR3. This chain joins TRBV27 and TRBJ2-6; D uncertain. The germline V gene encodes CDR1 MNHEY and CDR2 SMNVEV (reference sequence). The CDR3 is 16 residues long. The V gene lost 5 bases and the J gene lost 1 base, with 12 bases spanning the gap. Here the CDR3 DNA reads TGTGCCAGCAGTCCCAGGACCGTTTCTGGGGCCAACGTCCTGACTTTC. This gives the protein CASSPRTVSGANVLTF.

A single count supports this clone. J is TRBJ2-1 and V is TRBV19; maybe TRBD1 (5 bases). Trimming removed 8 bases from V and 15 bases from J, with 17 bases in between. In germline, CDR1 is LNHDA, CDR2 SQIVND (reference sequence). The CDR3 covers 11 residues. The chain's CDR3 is CASLGGAAVFF. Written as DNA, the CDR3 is TGTGCCAGTCTGGGTGGGGCGGCGGTGTTCTTC. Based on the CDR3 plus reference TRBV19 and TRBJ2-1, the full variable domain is DGGITQSPKYLFRKEGQNVTLSCEQNLNHDAMYWYRQDPGQGLRLIYYSQIVNDFQKGDIAEGYSVSREKKESFPLTVTSAQKNPTAFYLCASLGGAAVFFGPGTRLTVL.

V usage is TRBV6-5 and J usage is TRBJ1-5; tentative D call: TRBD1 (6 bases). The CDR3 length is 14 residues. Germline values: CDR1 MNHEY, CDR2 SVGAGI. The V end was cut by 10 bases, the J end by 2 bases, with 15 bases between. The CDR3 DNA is TGTGCCACTAAGGGGGGGGCGGGCAATCAGCCCCAGCATTTT. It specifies CATKGGAGNQPQHF.